This T cell receptor beta chain was found in a study of human T cells and chemical hapten exposure. Time point here: pre-sensitization, week 0. Treatment specified: therapeutic diphenylcyclopropenone sensitization with weekly scalp DPC. Donation of samples came from alopecia patients who were 18 to 70 years old and suitable for DPC. The sample holds a few counts of this clonotype. The CDR3 extends over 19 amino acids. With 5 bases clipped from V and 2 bases from J, the junction kept 14 bases outside the gene matches. Germline V lookup: CDR1 DFQATT, CDR2 SNEGSKA (reference sequence). Each CDR3 protein gets one entry after TCRdb re-called the RACE reads with MiXCR. The table includes 89,000 or so distinct CDR3 sequences, 7.5% to 9.5% detected once.

The material was whole blood, obtained in connection with sensitization to the hapten diphenylcyclopropenone (DPC). This receptor was identified in a man in his forties with alopecia areata. Some clones in this sample may be carry-over from other donors' samples. The gene calls are TRBV20-1 and TRBJ2-1, with 14 bases lining up with TRBD2. The CDR3 sequence is CSAVNPGLAGEAAYNEQFF. CDR3 bases: TGCAGTGCTGTAAATCCGGGACTAGCGGGAGAAGCGGCCTACAATGAGCAGTTCTTC.